Listed here are 21 T cell receptor beta chains from one sample, sequenced in a study of a mutant IDH1 vaccine in newly diagnosed glioma. Time point defined: week 23, last vaccination. Each dose of the vaccine consisted of 300 ug of mutant IDH1 20-mer peptide, with topical imiquimod. No cognate antigen is known for these TCRs. Method: immunoSEQ multiplex PCR; TCRdb's copy keeps in-frame clones and lacks some. The table records about 40,000 clones, about 76% of them present only once. Here the sequenced sample was PBMCs, taken from a glioma patient whose treatment included an IDH1 peptide vaccine. The receptors stem from a man aged 50 or older with glioma.

V is TRBV25-1 and J is TRBJ1-2; D is ambiguous. Germline V gene sequence: CDR1 MGHDK, CDR2 SYGVNS. This CDR3 is 15 amino acids long. V lost 4 bases to trimming and J lost 7 bases, with 19 bases between them. The CDR3 loop reads CASSVTFGGVAGYTF. CDR3 DNA: TGTGCCAGCAGTGTCACCTTCGGCGGGGTCGCTGGCTACACCTTC.

This clone has more than one count but fewer than ten. The chain recombines TRBV30 with TRBJ1-1; no definite D call. Trimming removed 5 bases from V and 7 bases from J, with 5 bases in between. This CDR3 spans 9 amino acids. Germline assignment: CDR1 GTSNPN and CDR2 SVGIG (reference sequence). CDR3 protein: CAWRGEAFF. The CDR3 nucleotides are TGTGCCTGGCGCGGTGAAGCTTTCTTT. The complete variable domain, with remaining parts taken from reference TRBV30 and TRBJ1-1, reads SQTIHQWPATLVQPVGSPLSLECTVEGTSNPNLYWYRQAAGRGLQLLFYSVGIGQISSEVPQNLSASRPQDRQFILSSKKLLLSDSGFYLCAWRGEAFFGQGTRLTVV.

The V gene is TRBV30, the J gene TRBJ1-5; the D gene is possibly TRBD1 (5 bases). Trimming stripped 2 bases from V and 7 bases from J, with 15 bases between. There are 14 residues in the CDR3. Per germline, CDR1 GTSNPN and CDR2 SVGIG (reference sequence). Here the CDR3 DNA reads TGTGCCTGGAGTCGAGGGGTGGGGTGGCAGCCCCAGCATTTT. It translates to CAWSRGVGWQPQHF.

V is TRBV7-9 and J is TRBJ2-3, with a possible D match to TRBD1 (5 bases). Trimming shortened V by 3 bases and J by 2 bases, and 15 bases separated the two germline ends. CDR1 and CDR2 (germline): SEHNR, FQNEAQ (reference sequence). CDR3 length: 16 residues. CDR3 protein: CASSLGLQTITDTQYF. In nucleotides, the CDR3 is TGTGCCAGCAGCTTGGGGCTGCAGACCATCACAGATACGCAGTATTTT.

V gene TRBV19 combines with J gene TRBJ2-7, with D uncertain. The CDR3 extends over 13 amino acids. V was trimmed by 5 bases and J by 3 bases, leaving 11 bases between them. The V gene's germline CDR1 is LNHDA and CDR2 SQIVND (reference sequence). The CDR3 DNA reads as TGTGCCAGTAGTCCCGGTTGGGGCTACGAGCAGTACTTC. Its translation is CASSPGWGYEQYF.

Worth noting for this clone: Germline and junction disagree at one end, which may indicate a read error. The genes are TRBV7-7 and TRBJ2-2, with 7 bases fitting TRBD2. Germline CDR1 is SSHAT and CDR2 is FNYEAQ (reference sequence). This CDR3 comprises 13 residues. The CDR3, as DNA: TGTGCTAGCAGCTCAAGCGGGGCCGGGGAGCTGTTTTTT. Residues: CASSSSGAGELFF.

This clone was seen more than once but under ten times. Other DNA sequences of this sample code for an identical CDR3. The chain employs TRBV5-1 and TRBJ2-7; 8 nucleotides agree with TRBD1. The CDR3 has 14 amino acids. The J segment lost 4 bases and the V segment lost 3 bases, leaving 6 bases of the junction unmatched. In germline, CDR1 is SGHRS, CDR2 YFSETQ. Here the CDR3 reads CASSSGQAAYEQYF. In DNA form, the CDR3 reads TGCGCCAGCAGCTCGGGACAGGCCGCTTACGAGCAGTACTTC.

The chain joins TRBV29-1 to TRBJ2-1; D is unclear. Germline V gene lookup returns CDR1 SQVTM and CDR2 ANQGSEA. Between the trimmed V and J ends, which lost 8 bases and 3 bases, there was a span of 14 bases. The CDR3 is 13 amino acids. The CDR3 loop is CSYLGNGYNEQFF. The CDR3 nucleotides are TGCAGCTACCTGGGTAATGGCTACAATGAGCAGTTCTTC.

V and J are TRBV7-9 and TRBJ1-1; D remains unclear. This CDR3 is built from 14 residues. Germline V CDR1 and CDR2: SEHNR, FQNEAQ (reference sequence). V was clipped by 1 base and J by 0 bases, with 6 bases between them. CDR3 region: CASSLGLVNTEAFF. CDR3 DNA sequence: TGTGCCAGCAGCTTAGGGCTAGTGAACACTGAAGCTTTCTTT.

The J gene is TRBJ2-1, the V gene TRBV5-6; the D is unclear. The V end lost 0 bases, the J end lost 9 bases, and 10 bases lay between the germline ends. The CDR3 totals 13 residues. Germline values: CDR1 SGHDT, CDR2 YYEEEE. The chain's CDR3 is CASSLAHSSEQFF. DNA for the CDR3: TGTGCCAGCAGCTTGGCCCACAGCAGTGAGCAGTTCTTC.

The chain employs TRBV9 and TRBJ2-5, with 9 bases aligning to TRBD2. The CDR3 sequence is 15 residues long. Trimming cost V 0 bases and J 5 bases; bases outside gene matches: 5. Germline V gene sequence: CDR1 SGDLS, CDR2 YYNGEE. CDR3 coding DNA: TGTGCCAGCAGCGTAGGCGGGGGGGCTCACGAGACCCAGTACTTC. It encodes CASSVGGGAHETQYF.

V is TRBV6-5 and J is TRBJ1-3; D remains unclear. The CDR3 contains 15 residues. Germline lookup yields CDR1 MNHEY and CDR2 SVGAGI. V lost 7 bases and J 9 bases, leaving 22 bases between the germline ends. The chain's CDR3 is CASILKAARPGTIYF. In DNA form, the CDR3 reads TGTGCCAGCATCTTAAAAGCAGCCAGACCCGGCACCATATATTTT.

This clone came up a few times. V is TRBV11-2 and J is TRBJ1-3; possibly TRBD1 for D (5 bases). Germline V gene lookup returns CDR1 SGHAT and CDR2 FQNNGV. V was trimmed by 0 bases and J by 4 bases, leaving 10 bases between them. The CDR3 has 15 amino acids. The CDR3 loop reads CASSLDQGRGNTIYF. The CDR3 DNA is TGTGCCAGCAGCTTAGATCAGGGCAGAGGAAACACCATATATTTT.

The rearrangement uses TRBV7-2 and TRBJ1-1; D is unclear. Germline V gene data show CDR1 as SGHTA and CDR2 as FQGNSA. Trimming stripped 5 bases from V and 5 bases from J, with 12 bases between. The CDR3 has 13 amino acids. In nucleotides, the CDR3 is TGTGCCAGCAGCCCACGCCACGGGACTGAAGCTTTCTTT. Its protein is CASSPRHGTEAFF.

This sequence joins TRBV25-1 and TRBJ1-2, with D perhaps TRBD1 (5 bases). The ends were cut back, 2 bases at V and 5 bases at J, with 9 bases in the middle. Germline V CDR1 and CDR2: MGHDK, SYGVNS. CDR3 length: 13 amino acids. The CDR3 spells CASSEGGGYGYTF. CDR3 DNA: TGTGCCAGCAGTGAAGGGGGGGGGTATGGCTACACCTTC.

The chain recombines TRBV5-6 with TRBJ1-6; the D is unclear. V gave up 0 bases and J gave up 6 bases, with 10 bases separating them. The CDR3 is made up of 15 amino acids. Germline V gene data show CDR1 as SGHDT and CDR2 as YYEEEE. CDR3 in DNA: TGTGCCAGCAGCTTGGTTTCAGGATTTAATTCACCCCTCCACTTT. This translates into CASSLVSGFNSPLHF. The entire variable domain, with the rest obtained from reference TRBV5-6 and TRBJ1-6, is as follows: DAGVTQSPTHLIKTRGQQVTLRCSPKSGHDTVSWYQQALGQGPQFIFQYYEEEERQRGNFPDRFSGHQFPNYSSELNVNALLLGDSALYLCASSLVSGFNSPLHFGNGTRLTVT.

This chain links TRBV30 with TRBJ1-2; D unresolved. This CDR3 has 12 residues. Trimming stripped 5 bases from V and 2 bases from J, with 9 bases between. Looked up from germline, CDR1 is GTSNPN and CDR2 is SVGIG (reference sequence). The CDR3 sequence is CAWVQSNYGYTF. In DNA, the CDR3 is TGTGCCTGGGTTCAAAGCAACTATGGCTACACCTTC.

The chain combines TRBV18 with TRBJ2-4; D uncertain. This CDR3 has 14 residues. V lost 0 bases, J lost 2 bases, and 5 bases lay in between. CDR1 and CDR2 (germline): KGHSH, LQKENI. CDR3 sequence (DNA): TGTGCCAGCTCACCACCTAGTACCAAAAACATTCAGTACTTC. Amino acid sequence: CASSPPSTKNIQYF.

This clone was seen more than once but under ten times. The V gene is TRBV9, the J gene TRBJ1-6; the D gene is possibly TRBD1 (5 bases). Germline lookup yields CDR1 SGDLS and CDR2 YYNGEE. Deletions cut 0 bases from V and 8 bases from J, with 6 bases between. CDR3 length: 13 amino acids. The CDR3 spells CASSVAGDSPLHF. The CDR3 region has the DNA TGTGCCAGCAGCGTAGCGGGGGATTCACCCCTCCACTTT.

As for this clone: Germline and junction disagree at one end, which may indicate a read error. This sequence joins TRBV30 and TRBJ2-7, with unresolved D. CDR1 GTSNPN and CDR2 SVGIG come from the germline V gene (reference sequence). The CDR3 covers 8 residues. CDR3 amino acids: CAWSVLAF. The CDR3 DNA follows: TGTGCCTGGAGTGTACTCGCTTTC.

The chain is built from TRBV7-8 and TRBJ1-2; no reliable D call. Germline V CDR1 and CDR2: SGHVS, FQNEAQ. This CDR3 spans 13 amino acids. The ends were cut back, 5 bases at V and 2 bases at J, with 9 bases in the middle. The CDR3 sequence: CASSVVGNYGYTF. The CDR3 DNA reads as TGTGCCAGCAGCGTCGTGGGGAACTATGGCTACACCTTC.